A selection of T cell receptor beta chains follows, all from one sample in a study of blood T cell repertoires in COVID-19. Here immunoSEQ multiplex PCR was the method, and the copy in TCRdb shows in-frame clones only, minus some. Among about 50,000 clones listed, around 83% were seen once. Sequencing was performed on peripheral blood. These receptors all come from a woman older than 75 with acute or convalescent COVID-19. The CDR3 runs from the conserved cysteine through the conserved F or W. D genes are given only for firm matches. Size values are once, few and many counts, or a class for expanded clones, and some rows have none.

D: NA; V: TRBV9; J: TRBJ2-3; size: NA; DNA: TGTGCCAGCAGCGTAGGGCCTTCTACAGATACGCAGTATTTT; CDR3: CASSVGPSTDTQYF
D: TRBD1; V: TRBV7-3; J: TRBJ2-7; size: NA; DNA: TGTGCCAGCAGCACGCAGGGGGCCTCCTACGAGCAGTACTTC; CDR3: CASSTQGASYEQYF
D: TRBD2; V: TRBV6-4; J: TRBJ2-2; size: NA; DNA: TGTGCCAGCAGTACACTAGCGGGGGGCAACACCGGGGAGCTGTTTTTT; CDR3: CASSTLAGGNTGELFF
D: NA; V: TRBV5-4; J: TRBJ1-4; size: NA; DNA: TGTGCCAGCAGCTGGGAAGGAGGCGACGATGAAAAACTGTTTTTT; CDR3: CASSWEGGDDEKLFF
D: NA; V: TRBV7-9; J: TRBJ1-1; size: NA; DNA: TGTGCCAGCAGCTTAGAAGCCGGGGGTGCTTTCTTT; CDR3: CASSLEAGGAFF
D: NA; V: TRBV7-9; J: TRBJ1-3; size: NA; DNA: TGTGCCAGCAGCTGGGCCGGACAGTTCTCTGGAAACACCATATATTTT; CDR3: CASSWAGQFSGNTIYF
D: TRBD1; V: TRBV10-3; J: TRBJ1-2; size: NA; DNA: TGTGCCATCAGTTCTAGGACAGGGGGGGACTATGGCTACACCTTC; CDR3: CAISSRTGGDYGYTF
D: TRBD2; V: TRBV10-2; J: TRBJ2-2; size: NA; DNA: TGCGCCAGCAGTGAGTGGGCTAGCGGGGGCACCGGGGAGCTGTTTTTT; CDR3: CASSEWASGGTGELFF
D: TRBD2; V: TRBV5-1; J: TRBJ2-5; size: NA; DNA: TGCGCCAGCAGCTTGGTCGGCGGGGGGGTCCAAGAGACCCAGTACTTC; CDR3: CASSLVGGGVQETQYF
D: NA; V: TRBV21-1; J: TRBJ1-6; size: NA; DNA: TGTGCCAGCAGCAAAGTAGGTTGGGGCCATTCACCCCTCCACTTT; CDR3: CASSKVGWGHSPLHF
D: NA; V: TRBV4-1; J: TRBJ1-1; size: NA; DNA: TGCGCCAGCAGCCAACCGTATACTTATCAGGGGTTTAAAACTGAAGCTTTCTTT; CDR3: CASSQPYTYQGFKTEAFF
D: NA; V: TRBV5-6; J: TRBJ2-5; size: few; DNA: TGTGCCAGCAGCCAGGGGAGAGCGGTCCAAGAGACCCAGTACTTC; CDR3: CASSQGRAVQETQYF
D: NA; V: TRBV6-5; J: TRBJ2-7; size: NA; DNA: TGTGCCAGCAGTTACTCAAGAGGGTACGAGCAGTACTTC; CDR3: CASSYSRGYEQYF
D: NA; V: TRBV5-6; J: TRBJ2-2; size: NA; DNA: TGTGCCAGCAGCTTAGGTTTTCGGGCCGGGGAGCTGTTTTTT; CDR3: CASSLGFRAGELFF
D: NA; V: TRBV13; J: TRBJ1-5; size: NA; DNA: TGTGCCAGCACCCTAGTGCAGCCCCAGCATTTT; CDR3: CASTLVQPQHF
D: TRBD1; V: TRBV3-1/TRBV3-2; J: TRBJ1-4; size: NA; DNA: TGTGCCAGCCAGGGGGAACTTAATGAAAAACTGTTTTTT; CDR3: CASQGELNEKLFF